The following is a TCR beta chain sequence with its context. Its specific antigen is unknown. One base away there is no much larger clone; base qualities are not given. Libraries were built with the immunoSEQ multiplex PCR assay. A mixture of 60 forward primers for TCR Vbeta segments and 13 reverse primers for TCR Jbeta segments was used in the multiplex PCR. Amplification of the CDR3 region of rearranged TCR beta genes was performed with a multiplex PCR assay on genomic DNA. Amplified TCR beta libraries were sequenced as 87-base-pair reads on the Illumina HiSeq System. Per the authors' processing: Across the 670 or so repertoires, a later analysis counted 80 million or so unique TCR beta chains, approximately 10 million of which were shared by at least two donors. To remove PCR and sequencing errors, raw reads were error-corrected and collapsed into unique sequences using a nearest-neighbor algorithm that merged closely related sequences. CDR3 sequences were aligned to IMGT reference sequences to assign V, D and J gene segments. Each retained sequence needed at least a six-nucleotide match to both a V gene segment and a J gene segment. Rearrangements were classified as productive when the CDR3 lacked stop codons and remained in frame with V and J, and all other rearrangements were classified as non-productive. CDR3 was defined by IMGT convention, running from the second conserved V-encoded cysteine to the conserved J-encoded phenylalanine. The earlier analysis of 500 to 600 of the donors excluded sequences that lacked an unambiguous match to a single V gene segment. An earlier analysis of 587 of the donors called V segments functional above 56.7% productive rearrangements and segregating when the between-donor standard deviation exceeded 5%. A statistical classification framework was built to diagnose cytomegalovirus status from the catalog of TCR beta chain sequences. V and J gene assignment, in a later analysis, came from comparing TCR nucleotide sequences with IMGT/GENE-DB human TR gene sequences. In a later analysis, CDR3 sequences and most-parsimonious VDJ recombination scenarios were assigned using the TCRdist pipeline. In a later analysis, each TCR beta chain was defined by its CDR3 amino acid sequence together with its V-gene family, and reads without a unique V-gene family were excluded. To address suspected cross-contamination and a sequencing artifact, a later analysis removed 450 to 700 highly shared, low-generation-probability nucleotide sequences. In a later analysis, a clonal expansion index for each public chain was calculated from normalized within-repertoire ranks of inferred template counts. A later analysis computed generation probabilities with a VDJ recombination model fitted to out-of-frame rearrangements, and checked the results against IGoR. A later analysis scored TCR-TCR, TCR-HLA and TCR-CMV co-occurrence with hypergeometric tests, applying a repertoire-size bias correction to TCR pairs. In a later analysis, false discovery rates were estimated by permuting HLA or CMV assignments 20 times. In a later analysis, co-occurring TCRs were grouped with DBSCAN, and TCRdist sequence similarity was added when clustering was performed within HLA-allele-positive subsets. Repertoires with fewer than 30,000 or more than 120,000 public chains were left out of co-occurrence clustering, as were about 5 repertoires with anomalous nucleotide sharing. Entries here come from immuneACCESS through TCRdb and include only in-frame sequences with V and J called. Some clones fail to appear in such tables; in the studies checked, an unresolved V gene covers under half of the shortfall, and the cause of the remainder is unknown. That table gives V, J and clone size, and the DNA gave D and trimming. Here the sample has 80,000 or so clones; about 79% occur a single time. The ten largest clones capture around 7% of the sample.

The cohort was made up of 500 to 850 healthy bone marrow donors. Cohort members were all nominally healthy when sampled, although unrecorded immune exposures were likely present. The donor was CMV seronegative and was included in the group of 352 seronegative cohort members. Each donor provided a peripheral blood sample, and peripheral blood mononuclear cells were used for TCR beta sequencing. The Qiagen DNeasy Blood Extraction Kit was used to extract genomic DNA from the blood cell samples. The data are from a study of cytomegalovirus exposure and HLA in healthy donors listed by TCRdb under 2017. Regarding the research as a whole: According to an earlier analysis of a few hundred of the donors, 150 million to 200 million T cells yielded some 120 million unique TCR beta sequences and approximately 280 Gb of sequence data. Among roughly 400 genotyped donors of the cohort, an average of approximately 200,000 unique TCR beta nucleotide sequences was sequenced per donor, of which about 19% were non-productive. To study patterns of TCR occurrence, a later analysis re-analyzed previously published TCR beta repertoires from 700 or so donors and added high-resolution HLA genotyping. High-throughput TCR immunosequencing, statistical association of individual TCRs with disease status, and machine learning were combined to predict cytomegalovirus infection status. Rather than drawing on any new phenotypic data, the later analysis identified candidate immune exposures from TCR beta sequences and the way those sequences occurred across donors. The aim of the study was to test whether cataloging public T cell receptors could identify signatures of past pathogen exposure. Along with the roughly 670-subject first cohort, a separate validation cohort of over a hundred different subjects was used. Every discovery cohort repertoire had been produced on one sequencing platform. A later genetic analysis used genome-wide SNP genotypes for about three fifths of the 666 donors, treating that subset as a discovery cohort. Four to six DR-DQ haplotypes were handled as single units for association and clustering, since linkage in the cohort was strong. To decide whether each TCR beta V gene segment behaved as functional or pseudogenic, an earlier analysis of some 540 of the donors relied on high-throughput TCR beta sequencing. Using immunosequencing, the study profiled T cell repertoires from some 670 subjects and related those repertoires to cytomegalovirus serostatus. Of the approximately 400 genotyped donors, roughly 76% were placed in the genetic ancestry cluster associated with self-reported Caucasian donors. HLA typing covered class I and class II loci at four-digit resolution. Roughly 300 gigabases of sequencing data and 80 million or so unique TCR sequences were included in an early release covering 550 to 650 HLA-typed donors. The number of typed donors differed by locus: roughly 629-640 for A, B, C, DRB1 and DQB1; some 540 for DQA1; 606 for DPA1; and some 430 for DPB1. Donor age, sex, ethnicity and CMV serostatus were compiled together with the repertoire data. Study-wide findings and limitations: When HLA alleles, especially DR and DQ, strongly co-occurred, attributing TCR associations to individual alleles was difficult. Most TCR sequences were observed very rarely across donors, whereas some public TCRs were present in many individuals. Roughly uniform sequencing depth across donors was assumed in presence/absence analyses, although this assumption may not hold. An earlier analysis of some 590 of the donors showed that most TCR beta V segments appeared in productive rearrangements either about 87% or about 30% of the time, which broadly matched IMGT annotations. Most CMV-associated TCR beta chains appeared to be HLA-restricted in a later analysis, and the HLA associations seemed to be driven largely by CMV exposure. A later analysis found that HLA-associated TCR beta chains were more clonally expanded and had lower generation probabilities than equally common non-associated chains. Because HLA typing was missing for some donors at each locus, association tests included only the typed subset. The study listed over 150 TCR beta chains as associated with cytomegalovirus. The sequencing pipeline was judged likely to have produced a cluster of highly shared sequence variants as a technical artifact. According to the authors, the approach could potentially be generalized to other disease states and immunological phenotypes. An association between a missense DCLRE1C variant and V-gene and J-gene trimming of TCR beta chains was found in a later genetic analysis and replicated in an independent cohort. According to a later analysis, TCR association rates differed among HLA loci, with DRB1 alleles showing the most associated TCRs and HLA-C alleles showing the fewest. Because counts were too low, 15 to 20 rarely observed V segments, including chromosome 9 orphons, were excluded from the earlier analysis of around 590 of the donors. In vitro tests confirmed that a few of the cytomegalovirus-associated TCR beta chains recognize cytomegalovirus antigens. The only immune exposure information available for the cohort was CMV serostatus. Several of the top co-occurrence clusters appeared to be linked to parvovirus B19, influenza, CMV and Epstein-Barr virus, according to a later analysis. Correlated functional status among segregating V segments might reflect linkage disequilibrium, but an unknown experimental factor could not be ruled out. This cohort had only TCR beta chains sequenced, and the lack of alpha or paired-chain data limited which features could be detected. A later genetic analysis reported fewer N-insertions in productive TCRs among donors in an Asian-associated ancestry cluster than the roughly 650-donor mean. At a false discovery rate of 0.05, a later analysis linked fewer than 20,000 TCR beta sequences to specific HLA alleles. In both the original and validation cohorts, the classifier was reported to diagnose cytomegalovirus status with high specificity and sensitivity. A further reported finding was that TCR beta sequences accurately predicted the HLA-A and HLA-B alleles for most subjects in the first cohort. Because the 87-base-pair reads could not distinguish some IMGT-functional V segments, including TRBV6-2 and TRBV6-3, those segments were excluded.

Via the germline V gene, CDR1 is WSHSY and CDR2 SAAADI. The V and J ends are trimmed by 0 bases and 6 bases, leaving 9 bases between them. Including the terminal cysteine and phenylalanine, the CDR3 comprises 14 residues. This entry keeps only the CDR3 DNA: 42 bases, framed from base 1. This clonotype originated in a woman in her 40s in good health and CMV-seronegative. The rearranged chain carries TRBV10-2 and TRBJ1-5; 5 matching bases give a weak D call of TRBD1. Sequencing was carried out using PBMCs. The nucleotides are TGCGCCAGCAGTGAGTCTCAGGGAACTCAGCCCCAGCATTTT. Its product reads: CASSESQGTQPQHF.